The 32 T cell receptor beta chains given below trace back to one sample, sequenced in a study of blood T cell repertoires in COVID-19. Produced via immunoSEQ multiplex PCR; TCRdb's table is partial and in-frame only. The sample shows around 70,000 clones, roughly four fifths of them seen only once. The material sequenced was peripheral blood. The source is a man between 65 and 85 years old with acute or convalescent COVID-19.

The rearrangement uses TRBV28 and TRBJ1-1, with D possibly matching TRBD1 (5 bases). The germline V gene has CDR1 MDHEN and CDR2 SYDVKM. This CDR3 contains 14 residues. V lost 6 bases and J lost 4, with 15 bases in between. CDR3 residues: CASSPPGGGTEAFF. The CDR3 DNA reads as TGTGCCAGCAGCCCACCCGGGGGAGGCACTGAAGCTTTCTTT.

DNA for the CDR3: TGTGCCAGCAGCAATGGGGGGGAACCAACAGATACGCAGTATTTT. Residues: CASSNGGEPTDTQYF. The genes are TRBV21-1 and TRBJ2-3; TRBD2 was called by the table and not checked on the DNA. TRBV21-1 is a recognized pseudogene. CDR3 length: 15 residues.

The genes are TRBV7-8 and TRBJ1-4; TRBD1 matches 7 bases. The CDR3 covers 12 residues. The V and J ends lost 5 bases and 8 bases, in that order; junction bases with no gene match: 2. CDR1 and CDR2 from the germline V gene are SGHVS and FQNEAQ. CDR3 nucleotide sequence: TGTGCCAGCAGCCCGGACAGGGAAAAACTGTTTTTT. This sequence encodes CASSPDREKLFF.

This clone appeared a few times. This chain uses TRBV7-9 with TRBJ2-1; the D is unclear. CDR1 is SEHNR, CDR2 FQNEAQ, per germline (reference sequence). Trimming left V 5 bases short and J 3 bases short, with 8 bases between. The CDR3 covers 13 residues. The CDR3 spells CASSLTDYNEQFF. The CDR3 DNA reads as TGTGCCAGCAGCCTCACAGACTACAATGAGCAGTTCTTC. The whole variable domain, filled in from reference TRBV7-9 and TRBJ2-1, reads DTGVSQNPRHKITKRGQNVTFRCDPISEHNRLYWYRQTLGQGPEFLTYFQNEAQLEKSRLLSDRFSAERPKGSFSTLEIQRTEQGDSAMYLCASSLTDYNEQFFGPGTRLTVL.

The chain is built from TRBV5-4 and TRBJ2-5, with 10 bases fitting TRBD2. The germline gives CDR1 SGHNT, CDR2 YYREEE (reference sequence). Trimming took 3 bases from V and 4 from J; bases not matched to a gene: 9. The CDR3 sequence is 16 residues long. This CDR3 is CASSSLSGRAIETQYF. CDR3 bases: TGTGCCAGCAGCTCCTTGAGCGGGAGGGCTATAGAGACCCAGTACTTC.

The chain recombines TRBV24-1 with TRBJ2-3, with D maybe TRBD2 (6 bases). The germline V gene has CDR1 KGHDR and CDR2 SFDVKD. The V end was cut by 3 bases, the J end by 2 bases, with 14 bases between. The CDR3 spans 16 residues. In DNA, the CDR3 is TGTGCCACCAGTGATCCGGGCGGGAAAATCACAGATACGCAGTATTTT. Translation gives CATSDPGGKITDTQYF.

J is TRBJ2-3 and V is TRBV9, with 8 bases lining up with TRBD2. The CDR3 is 17 residues long. CDR1 SGDLS and CDR2 YYNGEE come from the germline V gene. The V and J ends lost 2 bases and 3 bases, in that order; junction bases with no gene match: 11. CDR3 region: CASSVYSGIEVTDTQYF. In nucleotides, the CDR3 is TGTGCCAGCAGCGTCTATAGCGGGATTGAAGTGACAGATACGCAGTATTTT. Complete variable domain (other parts from reference TRBV9 and TRBJ2-3): DSGVTQTPKHLITATGQRVTLRCSPRSGDLSVYWYQQSLDQGLQFLIQYYNGEERAKGNILERFSAQQFPDLHSELNLSSLELGDSALYFCASSVYSGIEVTDTQYFGPGTRLTVL.

The chain recombines TRBV7-9 with TRBJ2-1; D might be TRBD1 (6 bases). V was shortened by 11 bases and J by 0 bases, with 11 bases between the two germline ends. The CDR3 is made up of 13 amino acids. Germline CDR1 reads SEHNR; CDR2 reads FQNEAQ (reference sequence). Here the CDR3 reads CAGQRFSYNEQFF. The DNA for the CDR3 is TGTGCCGGACAGCGGTTCTCCTACAATGAGCAGTTCTTC.

V is TRBV2 and J is TRBJ2-2; D not resolved. This CDR3 is built from 14 residues. Trimming removed 1 base at V and 4 bases at J, with 7 bases between. Germline CDR1 SNHLY, CDR2 FYNNEI. The CDR3 sequence is CASSEGEFTGELFF. The CDR3 nucleotides are TGTGCCAGCAGTGAAGGAGAATTCACCGGGGAGCTGTTTTTT.

The rearrangement uses TRBV12-3 or TRBV12-4 and TRBJ1-2, with D perhaps matching TRBD1 (5 bases). The CDR3 is 13 residues long. Deletions cut 6 bases from V and 5 bases from J, with 13 bases between. In DNA form, the CDR3 reads TGTGCCAGCAGCCCGGGGGTAAGGTATGGCTACACCTTC. This gives the protein CASSPGVRYGYTF.

This rearrangement joins TRBV6-5 to TRBJ1-4; D gene unclear. This CDR3 region has 15 residues. CDR1 and CDR2 (germline): MNHEY, SVGAGI. V lost 7 bases to trimming and J lost 5 bases, with 17 bases between them. The chain's CDR3 is CASNLWTLGNEKLFF. DNA for the CDR3: TGTGCCAGCAATCTATGGACTTTGGGGAATGAAAAACTGTTTTTT.

The rearrangement uses TRBV27 and TRBJ2-2; 7 bases map to TRBD1. Germline trimming cut 6 bases from V and 4 bases from J; bases unmatched to any gene: 5. The CDR3 has 14 amino acids. In germline, CDR1 is MNHEY, CDR2 SMNVEV (reference sequence). The CDR3 here is CASSQTGVTGELFF. The CDR3 coding sequence is TGTGCCAGCAGCCAAACAGGGGTCACCGGGGAGCTGTTTTTT.

This chain joins TRBV5-6 and TRBJ1-5; 7 nucleotides line up with TRBD1. The trim removed 4 bases at V and 3 bases at J, leaving 7 bases unmatched. The CDR3 has 15 residues. The germline V gene has CDR1 SGHDT and CDR2 YYEEEE. Here the CDR3 reads CASSRRGQINQPQHF. CDR3 nucleotides: TGTGCCAGCAGCCGACGGGGACAGATCAATCAGCCCCAGCATTTT. Complete variable domain (other parts from reference TRBV5-6 and TRBJ1-5): DAGVTQSPTHLIKTRGQQVTLRCSPKSGHDTVSWYQQALGQGPQFIFQYYEEEERQRGNFPDRFSGHQFPNYSSELNVNALLLGDSALYLCASSRRGQINQPQHFGDGTRLSIL.

The J gene is TRBJ2-7, the V gene TRBV7-2; tentatively, D is TRBD2 (7 bases). The CDR3 runs to 16 residues. Germline loops: CDR1 SGHTA, CDR2 FQGNSA. V was pared by 5 bases and J by 1 base, with 18 bases between. The CDR3 DNA reads as TGTGCCAGCAGCCTTTCAGGAGGGGGGGTTTCCTACGAGCAGTACTTC. Its translation is CASSLSGGGVSYEQYF.

The gene calls are TRBV28 and TRBJ2-1; 8 bases fit TRBD2. The CDR3 extends over 15 amino acids. The germline CDR1 and CDR2 sequences are MDHEN and SYDVKM. The trim removed 7 bases at V and 6 bases at J, leaving 11 bases unmatched. The CDR3 loop is CASTPPGTRGNEQFF. The CDR3 DNA reads as TGTGCCAGCACTCCCCCCGGGACTAGAGGCAATGAGCAGTTCTTC. Variable domain in full (rest from reference TRBV28 and TRBJ2-1): DVKVTQSSRYLVKRTGEKVFLECVQDMDHENMFWYRQDPGLGLRLIYFSYDVKMKEKGDIPEGYSVSREKKERFSLILESASTNQTSMYLCASTPPGTRGNEQFFGPGTRLTVL.

The V call is TRBV7-3, the J call TRBJ2-2, with no clear D. This CDR3 comprises 16 residues. From germline, CDR1 is SGHTA and CDR2 FQGTGA. V was trimmed by 1 base and J by 0 bases, leaving 9 bases between them. CDR3 bases: TGTGCCAGCAGCTTAATGACTCCAACGAACACCGGGGAGCTGTTTTTT. Amino acid sequence: CASSLMTPTNTGELFF.

The chain couples TRBV3-1 (or the pseudogene TRBV3-2) to TRBJ2-1, with 9 nucleotides matching TRBD1. The J segment lost 0 bases and the V segment lost 4 bases, leaving 1 base of the junction unmatched. The CDR3 is made up of 15 amino acids. Looked up from germline, CDR1 is LGHDT and CDR2 is YNNKEL (reference sequence). In DNA form, the CDR3 reads TGTGCCAGCAGCCCGACAGGGGGCTCCTACAATGAGCAGTTCTTC. This translates into CASSPTGGSYNEQFF.

The rearrangement joins TRBV28 to TRBJ2-7; 9 nucleotides agree with TRBD2. With 4 bases clipped from V and 5 bases from J, the junction kept 15 bases outside the gene matches. The CDR3 has 17 residues. Per the germline V gene, CDR1 is MDHEN and CDR2 is SYDVKM. The CDR3 sequence is CASSSNGGLAVLNEQYF. The CDR3 bases are TGTGCCAGCAGTTCTAACGGGGGACTAGCAGTCTTAAACGAGCAGTACTTC.

The V gene is TRBV18, the J gene TRBJ2-2; tentative D call: TRBD1 (6 bases). The CDR3 sequence is 17 residues long. Germline loops: CDR1 KGHSH, CDR2 LQKENI. V lost 6 bases and J lost 0, with 17 bases in between. The DNA for the CDR3 is TGTGCCAGCTCGCTACACGAACAGGGCTCGAACACCGGGGAGCTGTTTTTT. It codes for CASSLHEQGSNTGELFF.

A few counts support this clone. The J gene is TRBJ1-2, the V gene TRBV29-1; TRBD1 might be the D (6 bases). Deletions cut 3 bases from V and 8 bases from J, with 13 bases between. The CDR3 totals 12 residues. Germline V lookup: CDR1 SQVTM, CDR2 ANQGSEA. CDR3 loop: CSVEGGGLGYTF. CDR3 sequence (DNA): TGCAGCGTTGAGGGAGGGGGACTCGGCTACACCTTC.

This chain connects TRBV3-1 (or the pseudogene TRBV3-2) to TRBJ1-1; D remains ambiguous. V was cut by 0 bases and J by 4 bases, with 9 bases left in between. Germline V CDR1 and CDR2: LGHDT, YNNKEL (reference sequence). This CDR3 is built from 14 residues. CDR3 sequence (DNA): TGTGCCAGCAGCCAAGAAGGAGGAGTCACTGAAGCTTTCTTT. Encoded protein: CASSQEGGVTEAFF.

The rearrangement uses TRBV28 and TRBJ1-2; D uncertain. CDR1 and CDR2 from the germline V gene are MDHEN and SYDVKM. The CDR3 totals 12 residues. V was cut by 6 bases and J by 8 bases, with 13 bases left in between. CDR3 coding DNA: TGTGCCAGCAGACGCAACGCGGGCGGCTACACCTTC. Protein product: CASRRNAGGYTF.

Of note for this clone: A junction boundary mismatches the germline segment, possibly from a read error. The rearrangement links TRBV7-7 to TRBJ2-3; D gene unclear. Germline assignment: CDR1 SSHAT and CDR2 FNYEAQ (reference sequence). This CDR3 comprises 13 residues. CDR3 loop: CASSLTTTDTQYF. The CDR3, as DNA: TGTGCTAGCAGCTTAACCACAACAGATACGCAGTATTTT.

The chain combines TRBV24-1 with TRBJ2-1, with 8 bases aligning to TRBD2. The CDR3 contains 17 residues. Germline CDR1 reads KGHDR; CDR2 reads SFDVKD. The junction had 9 bases not matched to a gene; V was cut back by 3 bases and J by 3 bases. The CDR3: CATSDRSGSRDYNEQFF. CDR3 nucleotides: TGTGCCACCAGTGATAGAAGCGGGAGTAGGGACTACAATGAGCAGTTCTTC.

This clone was seen more than once but under ten times. This chain joins TRBV6-5 and TRBJ1-1, with D unclear. The CDR3 spans 12 residues. Germline V gene data show CDR1 as MNHEY and CDR2 as SVGAGI. V lost 1 base to trimming and J lost 7 bases, with 7 bases between them. The CDR3 protein is CASSYWRGEAFF. The CDR3 bases are TGTGCCAGCAGTTACTGGCGGGGTGAAGCTTTCTTT.

The chain combines TRBV9 with TRBJ2-5, with 12 positions matching TRBD2. Unmatched junction bases numbered 11, after V lost 0 bases and J lost 5 bases. The CDR3 totals 18 residues. Per the germline V gene, CDR1 is SGDLS and CDR2 is YYNGEE. The CDR3 sequence is CASSVGASGRAVEETQYF. The CDR3 DNA follows: TGTGCCAGCAGCGTAGGGGCTAGCGGGAGGGCCGTTGAGGAGACCCAGTACTTC.

This clone was detected a few times. The V and J genes are TRBV7-2 and TRBJ2-2; 9 bases are a match to TRBD1. Germline V gene sequence: CDR1 SGHTA, CDR2 FQGNSA. The trim removed 4 bases at V and 7 bases at J, leaving 7 bases unmatched. The CDR3 contains 15 residues. This CDR3 reads CASSSTGGDGGELFF. For the CDR3, the DNA is TGTGCCAGCAGCTCGACAGGGGGAGATGGCGGGGAGCTGTTTTTT.

The count of this clone is one. The rearrangement uses TRBV18 and TRBJ2-5, with D possibly TRBD1 on 6 matching bases. The germline gives CDR1 KGHSH, CDR2 LQKENI. Between the trimmed V and J ends, which lost 6 bases and 2 bases, there was a span of 7 bases. The CDR3 covers 12 residues. Written as DNA, the CDR3 is TGTGCCAGCTCTGGACAGCAAGAGACCCAGTACTTC. Its translation is CASSGQQETQYF.

This rearrangement joins TRBV6-1 to TRBJ1-5, with a tentative D call TRBD1 (6 bases). CDR3 length: 17 amino acids. CDR1 MNHNS and CDR2 SASEGT come from the germline V gene. V shed 1 base and J shed 5 bases, with 18 bases lying between them. The CDR3 bases are TGTGCCAGCAGTGAAGGAAGCGGGGGGGCGGCTCATCAGCCCCAGCATTTT. Translating gives CASSEGSGGAAHQPQHF.

The chain employs TRBV14 and TRBJ1-1; D not resolved. CDR1 is SGHDN and CDR2 is FVKESK in the germline V gene. This CDR3 comprises 13 residues. Trimming shortened V by 4 bases and J by 0 bases, and 6 bases separated the two germline ends. CDR3 protein: CASSPVMNTEAFF. CDR3 nucleotides: TGTGCCAGCAGCCCTGTTATGAACACTGAAGCTTTCTTT.

The rearrangement joins TRBV24-1 to TRBJ2-1, with D maybe TRBD2 (6 bases). The germline V and J ends were trimmed by 4 bases and 7 bases, with 10 bases remaining between them. Germline V gives CDR1 KGHDR, CDR2 SFDVKD. The CDR3 is 13 amino acids. DNA for the CDR3: TGTGCCACCAGTGACCAACGGGGGAATGAGCAGTTCTTC. Its translation: CATSDQRGNEQFF.

The gene calls are TRBV9 and TRBJ2-1, with 10 bases that match TRBD2. The germline V gene has CDR1 SGDLS and CDR2 YYNGEE. V lost 0 bases and J lost 12; bases outside the gene matches: 9. This CDR3 region has 15 residues. This CDR3 reads CASSVGGLAGEVQFF. Here the CDR3 DNA reads TGTGCCAGCAGCGTAGGGGGCCTAGCGGGAGAAGTGCAGTTCTTC.